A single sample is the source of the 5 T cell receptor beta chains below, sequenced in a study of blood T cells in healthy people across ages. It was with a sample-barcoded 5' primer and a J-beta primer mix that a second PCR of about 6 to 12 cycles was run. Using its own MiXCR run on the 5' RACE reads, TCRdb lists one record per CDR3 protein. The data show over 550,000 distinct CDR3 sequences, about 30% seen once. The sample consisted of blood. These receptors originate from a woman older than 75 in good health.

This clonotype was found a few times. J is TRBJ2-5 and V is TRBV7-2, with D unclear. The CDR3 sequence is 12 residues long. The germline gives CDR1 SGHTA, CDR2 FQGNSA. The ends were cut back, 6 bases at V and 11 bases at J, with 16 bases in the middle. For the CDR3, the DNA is TGTGCCAGCAGTTTGACTTCTTTTGAGCAGTACTTC. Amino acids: CASSLTSFEQYF.

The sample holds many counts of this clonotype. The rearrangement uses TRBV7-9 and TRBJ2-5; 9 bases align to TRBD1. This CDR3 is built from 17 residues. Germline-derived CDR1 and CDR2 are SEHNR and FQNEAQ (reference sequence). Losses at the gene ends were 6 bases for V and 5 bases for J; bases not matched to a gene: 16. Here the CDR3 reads CASRRPGQGLSGETQYF. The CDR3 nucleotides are TGTGCCAGCAGACGCCCGGGACAGGGACTCTCCGGGGAGACCCAGTACTTC.

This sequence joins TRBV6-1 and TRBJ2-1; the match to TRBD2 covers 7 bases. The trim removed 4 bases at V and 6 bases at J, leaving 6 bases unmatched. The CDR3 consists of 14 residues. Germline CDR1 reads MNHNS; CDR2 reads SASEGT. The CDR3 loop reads CASSGSGGFNEQFF. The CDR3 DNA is TGTGCCAGCAGTGGATCGGGGGGATTCAATGAGCAGTTCTTC.

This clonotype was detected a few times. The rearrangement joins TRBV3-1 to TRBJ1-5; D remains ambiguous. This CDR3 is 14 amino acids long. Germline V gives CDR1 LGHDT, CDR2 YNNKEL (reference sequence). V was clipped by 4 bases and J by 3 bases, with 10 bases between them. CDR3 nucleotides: TGTGCCAGCAGCCTACGACTCAACAATCAGCCCCAGCATTTT. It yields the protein CASSLRLNNQPQHF.

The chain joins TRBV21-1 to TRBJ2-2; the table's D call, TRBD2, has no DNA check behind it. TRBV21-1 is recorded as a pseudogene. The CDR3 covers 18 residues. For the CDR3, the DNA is TGTGCCAGCAGATTAGGGGATAACGGAGGGGCGAACACCGGGGAGCTGTTTTTT. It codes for CASRLGDNGGANTGELFF.